This entry is about one T cell receptor beta chain. This clonotype has at least ten counts. Its binding antigen is unknown. Per-base qualities were not stored, and no clone one base away is much larger. The data were taken from a study of T cells after yellow fever vaccination (dated by TCRdb to between 2018 and 2020). Study-level background: The SMART-Seq v4 Ultra Low Input RNA kit was used to prepare libraries from fractions with low cell numbers. To follow T-cell clones before and after both primary and booster YFV17D yellow fever vaccination, bulk TCR alpha and beta repertoires underwent longitudinal sequencing. Two healthy male donors made up the cohort, one aged 18 to 29 years and the other aged 30 to 40 years. Bulk PBMC replicates and cell subsets were isolated from blood drawn at multiple timepoints before and after both primary and secondary immunization. The paper's findings and limits, for the study overall: Computational filtering was needed because FACS-sorted repertoires could contain abundant contaminating clonotypes from the bulk population. Most clones expanded after primary vaccination (around 96% of CD4 and roughly 88% of CD8) were re-detected after the booster, suggesting that broad memory maintenance occurred. Compared with the primary T-cell response, the secondary T-cell response was faster but weaker, reaching its peak on day 5 rather than on day 15. Because only two donors were included in the study, the extent to which the findings can be generalized is limited. A small fraction of clonotypes appeared in both the CD4 and CD8 compartments, likely as a result of convergent recombination.

Synthesis of TCR cDNA relied on 5'RACE template switching, a step that introduced a universal primer site along with unique molecular identifiers. Priming of cDNA synthesis was performed from both the TCR alpha and TCR beta constant segments. Two PCR steps were used to amplify libraries, with sample barcodes and sequencing adapters being added in the second step. Libraries were sequenced on Illumina HiSeq 2500 (2x100 bp) or NovaSeq (2x150 bp). For the original study's pipeline: Reads were demultiplexed and collapsed into UMI consensus sequences with MIGEC, and V(D)J alignment was performed with MiXCR. Clonotypes responding to the vaccine were identified with edgeR on replicate PBMC samples, with the criteria of FDR below 0.01 and a log2 fold change above 5 up to day 15. Each bulk clonotype received a CD4 or CD8 identity based on whether the sequenced CD4 or CD8 repertoire contained that clonotype at higher abundance. TCRdb passed the public sequencing reads through fastp at Q25 and MiXCR, retaining productive beta sequences. All rows with the same CDR3 protein become a single entry with the most common DNA and genes. These V and J calls originate from TCRdb's pipeline instead of the authors' own analysis. This sample has over 150,000 distinct CDR3 sequences in its table, and roughly 6.4% of those were observed once. The ten largest clones represent roughly 3% of the sample.

What the treatment or condition label conveys for this sample: live attenuated yellow fever vaccine strain. A standard Ficoll-Paque protocol was used to isolate PBMCs from peripheral blood. Dynabeads CD4 and CD8 positive selection kits were used to isolate the CD4 and CD8 T-cell fractions. RNA was extracted with TriZol from bulk PBMCs, CD4 and CD8 fractions, and dextramer-positive and dextramer-negative fractions. V lost 4 bases and J lost 1 base; the stretch between them is 12 bases long. As encoded in the germline V gene, CDR1 is SNHLY while CDR2 is FYNNEI. The CDR3 measures 15 amino acids from cysteine to phenylalanine. Of all the DNA, just the CDR3 is kept, 45 bases in frame from base 1.

This sample comprised CD4+ T cells sorted from PBMCs, obtained on the day of the first yellow fever vaccination. Rearrangement joined TRBV2 to TRBJ2-3; TRBD1 is perhaps the D gene, given 6 matching bases. The receptor was derived from a man aged 18 to 30 who received the YFV17D yellow fever vaccine. The CDR3 loop reads CASSAEGHRTDTQYF. In nucleotides, the sequence is TGTGCCAGCAGTGCTGAGGGACACCGCACAGATACGCAGTATTTT.